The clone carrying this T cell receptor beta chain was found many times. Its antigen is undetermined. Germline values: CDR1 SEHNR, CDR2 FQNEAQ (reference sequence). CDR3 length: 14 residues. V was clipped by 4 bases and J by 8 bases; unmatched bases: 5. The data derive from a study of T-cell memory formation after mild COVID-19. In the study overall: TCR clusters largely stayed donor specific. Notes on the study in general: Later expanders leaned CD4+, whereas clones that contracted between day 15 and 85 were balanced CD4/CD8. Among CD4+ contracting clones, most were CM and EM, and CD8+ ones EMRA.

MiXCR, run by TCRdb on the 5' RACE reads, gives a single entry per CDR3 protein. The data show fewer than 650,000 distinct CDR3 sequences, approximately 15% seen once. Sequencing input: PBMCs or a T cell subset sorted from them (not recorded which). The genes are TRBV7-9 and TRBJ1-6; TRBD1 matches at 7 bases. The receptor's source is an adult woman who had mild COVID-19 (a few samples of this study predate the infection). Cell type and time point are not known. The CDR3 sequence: CASSSDRVHSPLHF. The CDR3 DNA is TGTGCCAGCAGCTCTGACAGGGTCCATTCACCCCTCCACTTT.